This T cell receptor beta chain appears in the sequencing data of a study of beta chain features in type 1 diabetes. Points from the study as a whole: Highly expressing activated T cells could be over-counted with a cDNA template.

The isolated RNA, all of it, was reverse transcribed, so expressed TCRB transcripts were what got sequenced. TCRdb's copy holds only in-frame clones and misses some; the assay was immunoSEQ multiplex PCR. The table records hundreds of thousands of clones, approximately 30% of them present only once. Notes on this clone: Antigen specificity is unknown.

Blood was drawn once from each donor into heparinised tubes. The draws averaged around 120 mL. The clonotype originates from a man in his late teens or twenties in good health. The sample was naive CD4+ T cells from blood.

CDR3 protein: CASSRRTGSTDTQYF. The CDR3 DNA follows: TGTGCCAGCAGCCGTCGGACAGGGAGCACAGATACGCAGTATTTT. V gene TRBV7-3 combines with J gene TRBJ2-3, with 8 bases lining up with TRBD1. CDR1 is SGHTA and CDR2 is FQGTGA in the germline V gene. V dropped 5 bases and J dropped 0; count of bases not matched to a gene: 4. The CDR3 has 15 amino acids.